This is a list of T cell receptor beta chains from one sample in a study of blood T cell repertoires in COVID-19. Sequenced by immunoSEQ multiplex PCR; TCRdb stores in-frame clones only, minus some. The sample records 90,000 to 95,000 clones, around 88% being singletons. The sequencing sample was made of peripheral blood. The origin of the receptors is an older woman with acute or convalescent COVID-19. Both conserved end residues are part of each CDR3. A D gene is named only where the DNA matches it firmly. Part of the rows lack a size; the others show once, few, many or a class for expanded clones.

v_gene: TRBV19; abundance: -; d_gene: -; j_gene: TRBJ1-2; CDR3aa: CASSIQGFDWRYGYTF
v_gene: TRBV5-6; abundance: -; d_gene: -; j_gene: TRBJ1-2; CDR3aa: CASSSQGLGYTF
v_gene: TRBV7-9; abundance: -; d_gene: TRBD1; j_gene: TRBJ1-5; CDR3aa: CASSLTGGNQPQHF
v_gene: TRBV5-4; abundance: once; d_gene: -; j_gene: TRBJ2-2; CDR3aa: CASSFDGAGELFF
v_gene: TRBV5-8; abundance: -; d_gene: -; j_gene: TRBJ1-5; CDR3aa: CASRKRTVGNNQPQHF
v_gene: TRBV28; abundance: -; d_gene: TRBD1; j_gene: TRBJ1-3; CDR3aa: CASSSSGGSGNTIYF
v_gene: TRBV5-4; abundance: -; d_gene: TRBD2; j_gene: TRBJ2-7; CDR3aa: CASSPGGGVYEQYF
v_gene: TRBV6-5; abundance: -; d_gene: -; j_gene: TRBJ1-1; CDR3aa: CASSPEYGTEAFF
v_gene: TRBV15; abundance: -; d_gene: -; j_gene: TRBJ1-2; CDR3aa: CATSRLRGEGDYGYTF
v_gene: TRBV19; abundance: -; d_gene: TRBD1; j_gene: TRBJ1-5; CDR3aa: CASSFSKKGASGNQPQHF
v_gene: TRBV5-1; abundance: -; d_gene: -; j_gene: TRBJ2-1; CDR3aa: CASSSVPGQDYNEQFF
v_gene: TRBV5-1; abundance: -; d_gene: -; j_gene: TRBJ2-7; CDR3aa: CASSANPSSYEQYF
v_gene: TRBV20-1; abundance: -; d_gene: -; j_gene: TRBJ1-1; CDR3aa: CSALTYTEAFF
v_gene: TRBV2; abundance: once; d_gene: -; j_gene: TRBJ1-3; CDR3aa: CASSMTGGSGNTIYF
v_gene: TRBV19; abundance: -; d_gene: -; j_gene: TRBJ2-7; CDR3aa: CASSAAGQSSYEQYF
v_gene: TRBV6-5; abundance: -; d_gene: TRBD1; j_gene: TRBJ2-1; CDR3aa: CASSTGTGGNEQFF
v_gene: TRBV2; abundance: -; d_gene: TRBD1; j_gene: TRBJ1-6; CDR3aa: CASREQGVNSPLHF
v_gene: TRBV11-2; abundance: -; d_gene: -; j_gene: TRBJ2-7; CDR3aa: CASSFQGTYEQYF
v_gene: TRBV28; abundance: once; d_gene: TRBD2; j_gene: TRBJ2-5; CDR3aa: CASSLPLGGGETQYF
v_gene: TRBV7-2; abundance: -; d_gene: -; j_gene: TRBJ1-5; CDR3aa: CASSPRRGLLSNQPQHF
v_gene: TRBV14; abundance: once; d_gene: -; j_gene: TRBJ2-3; CDR3aa: CATNGQRTDTQYF
v_gene: TRBV5-8; abundance: once; d_gene: -; j_gene: TRBJ2-5; CDR3aa: CASTGRGNRRETQYF
v_gene: TRBV5-1; abundance: -; d_gene: -; j_gene: TRBJ2-5; CDR3aa: CASSWTVQETQYF
v_gene: TRBV5-1; abundance: -; d_gene: -; j_gene: TRBJ1-4; CDR3aa: CASSRTTNEKLFF
v_gene: TRBV19; abundance: once; d_gene: -; j_gene: TRBJ2-5; CDR3aa: CASSRRTTLLQETQYF